This T cell receptor (beta chain) derives from a study of T cell responses to AZD1222 COVID-19 vaccine. Broader study findings: Two doses of AZD1222 preceded a rise in Spike-specific TCR breadth and depth. Most donors were white British and more were female, and clonal diversity was possibly underestimated. Vaccine-associated CD4 TCRs spanned spike, dominant at 160-218 and 743-854.

Only in-frame clones appear in the TCRdb table, and some are missing; sequencing was by immunoSEQ multiplex PCR. In the table there are over 90,000 clones, approximately 88% of which are singletons. Remarks on this clone: Its antigen is still unknown.

The sequence was collected from an adult in good health. Sequencing was performed on peripheral blood, taken on day 0 of AZD1222 vaccination.

The CDR3 is CASSFSAGDADTQYF. The DNA of the CDR3 is TGTGCCAGCAGCTTTTCGGCGGGAGATGCAGATACGCAGTATTTT. V usage is TRBV7-9 and J usage is TRBJ2-3; 7 bases are a match to TRBD2. Germline V CDR1 and CDR2: SEHNR, FQNEAQ (reference sequence). The J segment lost 4 bases and the V segment lost 3 bases, leaving 7 bases of the junction unmatched. The CDR3 is made up of 15 amino acids.